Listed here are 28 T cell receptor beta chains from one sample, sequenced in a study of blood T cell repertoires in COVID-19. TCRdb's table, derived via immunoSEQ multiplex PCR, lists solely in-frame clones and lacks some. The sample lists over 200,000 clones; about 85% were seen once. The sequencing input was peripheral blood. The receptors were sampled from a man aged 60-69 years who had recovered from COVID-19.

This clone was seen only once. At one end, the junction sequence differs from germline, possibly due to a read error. Written as DNA, the CDR3 is TGTGCCAGCAGCCTCAGGGGAAGCACCATATATTTT. This gives the protein CASSLRGSTIYF. The V and J genes are TRBV7-2 and TRBJ1-3; D may be TRBD1 (6 bases). Germline V gene lookup returns CDR1 SGHTA and CDR2 FQGNSA. The CDR3 spans 12 residues.

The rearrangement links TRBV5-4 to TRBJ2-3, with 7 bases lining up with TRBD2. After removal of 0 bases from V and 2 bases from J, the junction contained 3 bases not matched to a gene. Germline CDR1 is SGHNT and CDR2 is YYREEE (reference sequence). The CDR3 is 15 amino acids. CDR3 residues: CASSLGAGDTDTQYF. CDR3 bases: TGTGCCAGCAGCTTGGGGGCGGGGGACACAGATACGCAGTATTTT. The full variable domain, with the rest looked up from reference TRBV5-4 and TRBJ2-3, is ETGVTQSPTHLIKTRGQQVTLRCSSQSGHNTVSWYQQALGQGPQFIFQYYREEENGRGNFPPRFSGLQFPNYSSELNVNALELDDSALYLCASSLGAGDTDTQYFGPGTRLTVL.

This CDR3 is CASSWDRGDIQYF. The DNA of the CDR3 is TGTGCCAGCAGCTGGGACAGGGGAGACATTCAGTACTTC. This chain uses TRBV7-9 with TRBJ2-4, with 10 bases identical to TRBD1. V lost 4 bases to trimming and J lost 8 bases; unmatched junction nucleotides: 2. Germline lookup yields CDR1 SEHNR and CDR2 FQNEAQ (reference sequence). CDR3 length: 13 amino acids.

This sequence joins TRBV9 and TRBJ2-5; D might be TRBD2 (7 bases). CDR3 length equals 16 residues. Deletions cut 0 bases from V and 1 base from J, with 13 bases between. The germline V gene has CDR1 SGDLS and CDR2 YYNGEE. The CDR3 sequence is CASSVGPGGPQETQYF. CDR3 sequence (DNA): TGTGCCAGCAGCGTAGGGCCGGGGGGCCCCCAAGAGACCCAGTACTTC. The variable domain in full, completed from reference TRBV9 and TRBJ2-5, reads DSGVTQTPKHLITATGQRVTLRCSPRSGDLSVYWYQQSLDQGLQFLIQYYNGEERAKGNILERFSAQQFPDLHSELNLSSLELGDSALYFCASSVGPGGPQETQYFGPGTRLLVL.

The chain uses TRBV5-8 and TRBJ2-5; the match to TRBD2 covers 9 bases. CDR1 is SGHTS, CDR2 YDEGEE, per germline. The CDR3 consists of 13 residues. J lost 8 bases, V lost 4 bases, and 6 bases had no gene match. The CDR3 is CASSPGLASTQYF. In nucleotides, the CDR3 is TGTGCCAGCAGCCCCGGACTAGCGTCAACCCAGTACTTC.

The CDR3 spells CASSLARDIQYF. The CDR3 bases are TGTGCCAGCAGTTTAGCGCGTGACATTCAGTACTTC. The chain couples TRBV12-3 or TRBV12-4 to TRBJ2-4; D uncertain. This CDR3 has 12 amino acids. V lost 0 bases to trimming and J lost 8 bases, with 5 bases between them.

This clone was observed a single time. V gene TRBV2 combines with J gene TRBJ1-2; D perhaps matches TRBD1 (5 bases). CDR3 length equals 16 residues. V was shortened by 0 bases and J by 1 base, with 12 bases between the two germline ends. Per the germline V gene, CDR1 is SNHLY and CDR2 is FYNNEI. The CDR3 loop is CASSEAKGSGNYGYTF. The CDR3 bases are TGTGCCAGCAGTGAAGCCAAGGGGTCGGGTAACTATGGCTACACCTTC. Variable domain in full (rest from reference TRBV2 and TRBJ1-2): EPEVTQTPSHQVTQMGQEVILRCVPISNHLYFYWYRQILGQKVEFLVSFYNNEISEKSEIFDDQFSVERPDGSNFTLKIRSTKLEDSAMYFCASSEAKGSGNYGYTFGSGTRLTVV.

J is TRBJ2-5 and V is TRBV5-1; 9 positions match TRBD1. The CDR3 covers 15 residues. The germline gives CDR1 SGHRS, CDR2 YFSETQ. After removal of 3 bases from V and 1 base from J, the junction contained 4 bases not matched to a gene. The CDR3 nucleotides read TGCGCCAGCAGCTCACAGGGGGCGCCCCAAGAGACCCAGTACTTC. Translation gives CASSSQGAPQETQYF.

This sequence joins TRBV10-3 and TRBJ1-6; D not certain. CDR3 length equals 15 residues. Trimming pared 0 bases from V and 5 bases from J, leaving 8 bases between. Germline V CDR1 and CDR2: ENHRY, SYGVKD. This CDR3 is CAISESTADNSPLHF. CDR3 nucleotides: TGTGCCATCAGTGAGTCAACAGCAGATAATTCACCCCTCCACTTT.

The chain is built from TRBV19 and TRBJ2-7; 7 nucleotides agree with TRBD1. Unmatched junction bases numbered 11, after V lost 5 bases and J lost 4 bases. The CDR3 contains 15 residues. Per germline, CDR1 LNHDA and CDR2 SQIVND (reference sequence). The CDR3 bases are TGTGCCAGTAGTGCCGTCAGACAGGGAAAATACGAGCAGTACTTC. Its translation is CASSAVRQGKYEQYF.

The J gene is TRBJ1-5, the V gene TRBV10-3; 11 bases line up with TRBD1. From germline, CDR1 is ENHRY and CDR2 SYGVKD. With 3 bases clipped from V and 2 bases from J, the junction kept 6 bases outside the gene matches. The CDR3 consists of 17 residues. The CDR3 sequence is CAISENKGQGGNQPQHF. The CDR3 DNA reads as TGTGCCATCAGTGAAAATAAGGGACAGGGGGGCAATCAGCCCCAGCATTTT.

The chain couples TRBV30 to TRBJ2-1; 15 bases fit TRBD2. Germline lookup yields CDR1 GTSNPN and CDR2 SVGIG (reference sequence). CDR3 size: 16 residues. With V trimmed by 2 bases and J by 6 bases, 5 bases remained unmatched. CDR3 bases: TGTGCCTGGAGTCCCCGGACTAGCGGGGGGGTCAATGAGCAGTTCTTC. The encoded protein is CAWSPRTSGGVNEQFF.

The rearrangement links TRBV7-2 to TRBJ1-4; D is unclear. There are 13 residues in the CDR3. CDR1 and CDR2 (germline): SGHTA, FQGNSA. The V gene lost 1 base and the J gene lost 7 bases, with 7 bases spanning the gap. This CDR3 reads CASSLVVGEKLFF. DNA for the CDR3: TGTGCCAGCAGCTTAGTGGTCGGTGAAAAACTGTTTTTT. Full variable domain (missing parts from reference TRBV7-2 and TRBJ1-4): GAGVSQSPSNKVTEKGKDVELRCDPISGHTALYWYRQSLGQGLEFLIYFQGNSAPDKSGLPSDRFSAERTGGSVSTLTIQRTQQEDSAVYLCASSLVVGEKLFFGSGTQLSVL.

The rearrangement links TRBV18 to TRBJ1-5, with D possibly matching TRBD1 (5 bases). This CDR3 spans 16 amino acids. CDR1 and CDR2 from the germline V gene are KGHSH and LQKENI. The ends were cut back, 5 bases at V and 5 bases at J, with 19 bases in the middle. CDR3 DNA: TGTGCCAGCTCAATGCAGGGCCCGGGGGTAGATCAGCCCCAGCATTTT. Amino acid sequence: CASSMQGPGVDQPQHF.

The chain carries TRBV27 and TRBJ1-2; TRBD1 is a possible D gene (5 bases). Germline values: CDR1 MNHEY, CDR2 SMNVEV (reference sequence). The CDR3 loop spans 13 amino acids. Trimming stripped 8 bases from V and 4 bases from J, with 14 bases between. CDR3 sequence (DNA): TGTGCCAGCGGGTGGGGGGGTGGCTATGGCTACACCTTC. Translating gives CASGWGGGYGYTF.

The CDR3 DNA is TGTGCCAGCAGGGCCCAGCTTAGGGACAAACTTAGCATGAACACTGAAGCTTTCTTT. Protein sequence: CASRAQLRDKLSMNTEAFF. This chain links TRBV7-2 with TRBJ1-1, with a weak D call TRBD1 (6 bases). Trimming took off 6 bases at V and 0 bases at J, with 26 bases between the two ends. Germline values: CDR1 SGHTA, CDR2 FQGNSA. The CDR3 loop spans 19 amino acids.

The CDR3 DNA sequence: TGTGCCAGCAGCCCTCCCCTAGCGGGGGGGCCAGATACGCAGTATTTT. It yields the protein CASSPPLAGGPDTQYF. The V gene is TRBV11-2, the J gene TRBJ2-3, with TRBD2 matching 12 bases. Germline V gene lookup returns CDR1 SGHAT and CDR2 FQNNGV. The CDR3 runs 16 residues. The V gene end was trimmed by 5 bases and the J gene end by 4 bases; junction bases not matched to a gene: 7.

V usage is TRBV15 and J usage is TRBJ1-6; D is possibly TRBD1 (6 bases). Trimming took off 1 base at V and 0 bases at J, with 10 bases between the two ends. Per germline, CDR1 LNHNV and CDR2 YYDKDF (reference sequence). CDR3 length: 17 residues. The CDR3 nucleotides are TGTGCCACCAGCAGAGTACAGGGAAGCTCCTATAATTCACCCCTCCACTTT. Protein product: CATSRVQGSSYNSPLHF.

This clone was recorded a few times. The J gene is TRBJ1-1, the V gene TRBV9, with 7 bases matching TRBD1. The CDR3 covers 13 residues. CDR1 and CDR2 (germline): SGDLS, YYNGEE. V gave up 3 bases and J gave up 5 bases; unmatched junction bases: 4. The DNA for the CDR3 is TGTGCCAGCAGCGGGACAGGAGGGACTGAAGCTTTCTTT. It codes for CASSGTGGTEAFF.

The CDR3 DNA follows: TGCGCCAGCAGCCAGGGGCAGGGGCAGGGCACTGAAGCTTTCTTT. Its translation: CASSQGQGQGTEAFF. The V gene is TRBV4-1, the J gene TRBJ1-1; a weak D match, TRBD1 (6 bases). Germline V lookup: CDR1 MGHRA, CDR2 YSYEKL. V gave up 3 bases and J gave up 4 bases, with 15 bases separating them. CDR3 size: 15 residues.

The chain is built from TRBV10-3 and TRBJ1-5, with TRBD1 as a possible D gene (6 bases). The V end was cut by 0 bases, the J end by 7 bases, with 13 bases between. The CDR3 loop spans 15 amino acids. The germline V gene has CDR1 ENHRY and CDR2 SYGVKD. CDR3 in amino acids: CAISESGQTPQPQHF. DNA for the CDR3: TGTGCCATCAGTGAGTCCGGACAGACTCCGCAGCCCCAGCATTTT.

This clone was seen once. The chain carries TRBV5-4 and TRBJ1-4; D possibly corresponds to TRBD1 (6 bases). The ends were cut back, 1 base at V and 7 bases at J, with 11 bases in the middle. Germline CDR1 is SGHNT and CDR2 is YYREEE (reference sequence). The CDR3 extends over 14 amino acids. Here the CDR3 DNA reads TGTGCCAGCAGCTTGACAGGGTCGCGTGAAAAACTGTTTTTT. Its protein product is CASSLTGSREKLFF.

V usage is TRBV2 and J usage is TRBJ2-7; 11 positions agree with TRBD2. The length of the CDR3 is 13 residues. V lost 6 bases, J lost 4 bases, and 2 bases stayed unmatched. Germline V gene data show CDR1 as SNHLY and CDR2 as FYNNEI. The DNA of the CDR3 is TGTGCCAGCAGGACTAGCGGGGTGTACGAGCAGTACTTC. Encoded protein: CASRTSGVYEQYF.

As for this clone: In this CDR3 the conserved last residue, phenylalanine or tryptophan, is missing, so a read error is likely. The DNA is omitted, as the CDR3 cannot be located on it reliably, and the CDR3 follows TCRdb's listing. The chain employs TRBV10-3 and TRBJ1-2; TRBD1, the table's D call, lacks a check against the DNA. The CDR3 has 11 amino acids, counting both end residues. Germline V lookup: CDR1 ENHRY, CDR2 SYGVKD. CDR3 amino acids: CAISEGQVPLL.

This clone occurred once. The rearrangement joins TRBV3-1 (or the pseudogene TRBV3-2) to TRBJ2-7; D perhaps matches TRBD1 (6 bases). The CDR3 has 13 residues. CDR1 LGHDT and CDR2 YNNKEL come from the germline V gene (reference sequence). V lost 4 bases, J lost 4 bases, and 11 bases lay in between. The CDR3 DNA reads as TGTGCCAGCAGCCGTTACAGGGTTTACGAGCAGTACTTC. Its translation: CASSRYRVYEQYF.

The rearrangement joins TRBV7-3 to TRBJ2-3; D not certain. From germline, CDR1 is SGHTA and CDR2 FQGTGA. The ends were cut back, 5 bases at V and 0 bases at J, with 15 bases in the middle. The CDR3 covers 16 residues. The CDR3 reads CASSPAVAASTDTQYF. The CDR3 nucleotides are TGTGCCAGCAGCCCCGCCGTGGCAGCGAGCACAGATACGCAGTATTTT.

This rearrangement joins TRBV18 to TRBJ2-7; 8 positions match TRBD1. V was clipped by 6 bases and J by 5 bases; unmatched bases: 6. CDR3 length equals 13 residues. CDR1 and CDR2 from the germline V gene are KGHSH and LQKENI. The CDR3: CASSQGQVDEQYF. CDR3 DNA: TGTGCCAGCTCCCAGGGACAGGTGGACGAGCAGTACTTC.

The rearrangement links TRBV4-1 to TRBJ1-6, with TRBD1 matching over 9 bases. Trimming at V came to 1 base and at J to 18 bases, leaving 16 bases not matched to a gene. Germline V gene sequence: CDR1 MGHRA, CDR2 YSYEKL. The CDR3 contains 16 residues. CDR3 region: CASSQAPTGGMLGSHF. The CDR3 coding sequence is TGCGCCAGCAGCCAAGCTCCGACAGGGGGAATGTTAGGGTCCCACTTT.